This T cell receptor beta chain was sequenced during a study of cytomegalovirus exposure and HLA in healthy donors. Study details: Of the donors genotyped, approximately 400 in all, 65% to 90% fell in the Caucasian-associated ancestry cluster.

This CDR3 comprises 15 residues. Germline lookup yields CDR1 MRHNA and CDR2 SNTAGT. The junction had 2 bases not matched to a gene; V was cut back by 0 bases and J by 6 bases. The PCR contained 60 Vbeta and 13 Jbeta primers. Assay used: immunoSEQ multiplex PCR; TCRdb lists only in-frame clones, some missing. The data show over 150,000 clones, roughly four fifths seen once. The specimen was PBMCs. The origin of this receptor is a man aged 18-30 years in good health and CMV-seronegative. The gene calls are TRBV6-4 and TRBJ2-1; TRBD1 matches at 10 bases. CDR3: CASSDSRTGGNEQFF. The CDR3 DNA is TGTGCCAGCAGTGACTCCCGGACAGGGGGCAATGAGCAGTTCTTC.